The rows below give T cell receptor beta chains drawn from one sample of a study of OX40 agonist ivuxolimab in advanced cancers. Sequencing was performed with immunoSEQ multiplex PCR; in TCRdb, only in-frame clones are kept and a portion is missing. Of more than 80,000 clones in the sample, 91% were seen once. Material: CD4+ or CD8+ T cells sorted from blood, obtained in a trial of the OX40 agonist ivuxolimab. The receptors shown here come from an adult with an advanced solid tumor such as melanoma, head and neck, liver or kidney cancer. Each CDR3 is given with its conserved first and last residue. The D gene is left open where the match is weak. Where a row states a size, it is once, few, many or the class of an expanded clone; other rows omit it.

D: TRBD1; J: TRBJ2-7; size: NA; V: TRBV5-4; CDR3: CASSLGQGSFYEQYF; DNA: TGTGCCAGCAGCTTGGGACAGGGGTCGTTCTACGAGCAGTACTTC
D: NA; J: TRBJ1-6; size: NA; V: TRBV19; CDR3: CASSMGTGGRRNSPLHF; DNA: TGTGCCAGTAGTATGGGCACAGGCGGGAGGAGGAATTCACCCCTCCACTTT
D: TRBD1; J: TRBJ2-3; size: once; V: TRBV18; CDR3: CASSPTGTATDTQYF; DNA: TGTGCCAGCTCACCCACCGGGACAGCCACAGATACGCAGTATTTT
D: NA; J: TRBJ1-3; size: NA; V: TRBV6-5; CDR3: CASSIGKGSGNTIYF; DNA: TGTGCCAGCAGTATAGGGAAAGGCTCTGGAAACACCATATATTTT
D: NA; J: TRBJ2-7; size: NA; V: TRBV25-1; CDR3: CASSERPAGVGEQYF; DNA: TGTGCCAGCAGTGAAAGGCCCGCAGGGGTCGGGGAGCAGTACTTC
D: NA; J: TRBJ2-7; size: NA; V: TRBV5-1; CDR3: CASSRPYSYEQYF; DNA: TGCGCCAGCAGTCGCCCATATTCCTACGAGCAGTACTTC
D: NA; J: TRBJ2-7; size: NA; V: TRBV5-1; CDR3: CASSSDSYEQYF; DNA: TGCGCCAGCAGTTCGGACAGTTACGAGCAGTACTTC
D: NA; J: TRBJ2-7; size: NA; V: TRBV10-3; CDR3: CAISESRGHSYEQYF; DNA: TGTGCCATCAGTGAGTCGAGGGGACACTCCTACGAGCAGTACTTC
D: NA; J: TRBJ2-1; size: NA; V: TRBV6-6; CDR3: CASSYLVPSSKDEQFF; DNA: TGTGCCAGCAGTTACTTGGTTCCTAGCTCGAAGGATGAGCAGTTCTTC
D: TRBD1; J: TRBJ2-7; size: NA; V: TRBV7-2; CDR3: CASSGGTGVIYEQYF; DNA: TGTGCCAGCAGCGGGGGGACAGGGGTAATTTACGAGCAGTACTTC
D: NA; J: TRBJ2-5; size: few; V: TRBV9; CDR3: CASSVSTTQETQYF; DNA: TGTGCCAGCAGCGTATCAACTACTCAAGAGACCCAGTACTTC
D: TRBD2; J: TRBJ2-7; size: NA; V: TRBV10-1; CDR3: CASVVLAIIDYEQYF; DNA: TGCGCCAGCGTCGTACTAGCGATCATTGACTACGAGCAGTACTTC
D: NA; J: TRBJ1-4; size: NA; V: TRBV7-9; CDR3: CASSLSPATGWGNEKLFF; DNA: TGTGCCAGCAGCTTAAGCCCCGCGACAGGATGGGGTAATGAAAAACTGTTTTTT
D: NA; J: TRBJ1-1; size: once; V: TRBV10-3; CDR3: CAIMGAGDTEAFF; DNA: TGTGCCATCATGGGGGCAGGGGACACTGAAGCTTTCTTT
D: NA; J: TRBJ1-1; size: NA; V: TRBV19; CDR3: CASSIGPRVGAFF; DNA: TGTGCCAGTAGTATAGGACCCAGGGTGGGTGCTTTCTTT
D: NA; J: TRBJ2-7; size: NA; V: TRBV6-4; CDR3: CASSDGRNEQYF; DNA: TGTGCCAGCAGTGACGGTCGAAACGAGCAGTACTTC
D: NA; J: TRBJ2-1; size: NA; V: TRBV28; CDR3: CASSLMTDNEQFF; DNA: TGTGCCAGCAGTTTAATGACCGACAATGAGCAGTTCTTC
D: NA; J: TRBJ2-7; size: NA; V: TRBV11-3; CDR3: CASSSDRQTYEQYF; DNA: TGTGCCAGCAGCTCTGACAGACAAACATACGAGCAGTACTTC
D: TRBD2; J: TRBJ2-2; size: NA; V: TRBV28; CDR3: CASSFYSGSGELFF; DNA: TGTGCCAGCAGTTTTTATAGCGGGAGCGGGGAGCTGTTTTTT
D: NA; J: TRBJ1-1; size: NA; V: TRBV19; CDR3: CASMGEELGYTEAFF; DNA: TGTGCCAGTATGGGGGAGGAGCTGGGATACACTGAAGCTTTCTTT
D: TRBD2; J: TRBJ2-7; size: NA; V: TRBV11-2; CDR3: CASSLASGTLPEQYF; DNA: TGTGCCAGCAGCTTGGCCAGCGGGACGCTACCCGAGCAGTACTTC
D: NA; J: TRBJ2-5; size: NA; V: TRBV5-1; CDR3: CASSPQPGETQYF; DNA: TGCGCCAGCAGCCCGCAGCCCGGGGAGACCCAGTACTTC
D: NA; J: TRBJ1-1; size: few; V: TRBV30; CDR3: CAWSPRYEAFF; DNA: TGTGCCTGGAGTCCAAGATATGAAGCTTTCTTT
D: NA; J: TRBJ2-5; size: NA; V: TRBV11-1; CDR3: CASCSRGGCQETQYF; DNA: TGTGCCAGCTGCAGCAGGGGCGGTTGCCAAGAGACCCAGTACTTC
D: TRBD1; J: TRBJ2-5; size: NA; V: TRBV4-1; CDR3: CASSRTGVQETQYF; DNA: TGCGCCAGCAGCCGGACAGGGGTACAAGAGACCCAGTACTTC
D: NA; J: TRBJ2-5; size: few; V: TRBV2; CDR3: CASSPGFMETQYF; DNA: TGTGCCAGCAGTCCAGGGTTTATGGAGACCCAGTACTTC
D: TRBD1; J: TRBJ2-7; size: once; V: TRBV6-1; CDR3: CASSDWTGGYEQYF; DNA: TGTGCCAGCAGTGATTGGACAGGGGGCTACGAGCAGTACTTC
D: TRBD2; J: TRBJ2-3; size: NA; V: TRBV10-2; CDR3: CASSIGGGGDTQYF; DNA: TGCGCCAGCAGTATTGGCGGGGGGGGAGATACGCAGTATTTT
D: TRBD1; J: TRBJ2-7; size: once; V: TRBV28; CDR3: CATSAGDRGYEQYF; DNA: TGTGCCACGTCAGCCGGGGACAGGGGATACGAGCAGTACTTC
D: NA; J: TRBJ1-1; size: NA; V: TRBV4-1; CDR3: CASSPHPTVNTEAFF; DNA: TGCGCCAGCAGCCCCCACCCGACAGTGAACACTGAAGCTTTCTTT
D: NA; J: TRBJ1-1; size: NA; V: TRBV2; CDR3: CASRGGRNTEAFF; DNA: TGTGCCAGCAGAGGGGGGAGGAACACTGAAGCTTTCTTT
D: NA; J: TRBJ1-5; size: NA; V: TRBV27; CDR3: CASSLDPSNQPQHF; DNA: TGTGCCAGCAGTTTAGACCCGAGCAATCAGCCCCAGCATTTT
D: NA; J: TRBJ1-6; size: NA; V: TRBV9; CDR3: CASRPGDGISSSPLHF; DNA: TGTGCCAGCCGCCCCGGGGATGGGATTTCAAGCTCACCCCTCCACTTT
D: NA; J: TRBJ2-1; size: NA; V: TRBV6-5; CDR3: CASSYSGGPYNEQFF; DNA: TGTGCCAGCAGTTACTCAGGGGGGCCCTACAATGAGCAGTTCTTC
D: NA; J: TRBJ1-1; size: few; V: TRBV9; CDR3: CASSVGQMNTEAFF; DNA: TGTGCCAGCAGCGTAGGCCAGATGAACACTGAAGCTTTCTTT
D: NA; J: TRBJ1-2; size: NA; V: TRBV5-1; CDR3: CASSLVGGGGDGYTF; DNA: TGCGCCAGCAGCTTGGTCGGTGGCGGGGGGGATGGCTACACCTTC
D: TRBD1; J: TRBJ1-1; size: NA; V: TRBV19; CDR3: CASILTGTGNTEAFF; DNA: TGTGCCAGTATACTAACCGGGACAGGGAACACTGAAGCTTTCTTT
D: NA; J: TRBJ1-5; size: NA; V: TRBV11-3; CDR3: CASSDGYYQPQHF; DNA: TGTGCCAGCAGCGACGGCTATTATCAGCCCCAGCATTTT
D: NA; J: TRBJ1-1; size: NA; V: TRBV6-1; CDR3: CAVSPGPNTEAFF; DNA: TGTGCCGTATCTCCGGGGCCGAACACTGAAGCTTTCTTT
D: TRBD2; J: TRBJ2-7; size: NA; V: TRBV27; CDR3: CASSLTSGRPGASYEQYF; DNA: TGTGCCAGCAGTTTGACTAGCGGGAGGCCTGGGGCCTCCTACGAGCAGTACTTC
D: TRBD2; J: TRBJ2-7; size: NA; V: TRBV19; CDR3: CATTRTAGGRDEQYF; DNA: TGTGCCACCACGCGGACCGCGGGAGGGCGCGACGAGCAGTACTTC
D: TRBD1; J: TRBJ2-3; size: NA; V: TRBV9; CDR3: CASSAGTGDQDTQYF; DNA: TGTGCCAGCAGCGCCGGGACAGGGGACCAAGATACGCAGTATTTT
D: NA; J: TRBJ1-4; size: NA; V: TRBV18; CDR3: CASSPNRVTNEKLFF; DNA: TGTGCCAGCTCACCAAATAGGGTAACTAATGAAAAACTGTTTTTT
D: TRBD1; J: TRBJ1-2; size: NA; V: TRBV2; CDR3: CASSRWGPGQGAHGYTF; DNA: TGTGCCAGCAGCAGATGGGGACCGGGACAGGGGGCACATGGCTACACCTTC
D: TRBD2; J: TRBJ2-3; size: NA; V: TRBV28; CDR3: CASSLGGGVTDTQYF; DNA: TGTGCCAGCAGTTTAGGGGGAGGGGTCACAGATACGCAGTATTTT
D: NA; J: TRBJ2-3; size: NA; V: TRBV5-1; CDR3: CASSPTRSTDTQYF; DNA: TGCGCCAGCAGCCCGACGAGAAGCACAGATACGCAGTATTTT
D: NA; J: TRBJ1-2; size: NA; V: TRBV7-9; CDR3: CASSPDGPNYGYTF; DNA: TGTGCCAGCAGTCCGGACGGTCCTAACTATGGCTACACCTTC
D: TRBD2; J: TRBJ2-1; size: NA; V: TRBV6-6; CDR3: CASSLGPGLDYNEQFF; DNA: TGTGCCAGCAGCCTCGGTCCGGGACTAGACTACAATGAGCAGTTCTTC
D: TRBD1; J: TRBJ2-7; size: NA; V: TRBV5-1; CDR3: CASSMGQDYEQYF; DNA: TGCGCCAGCAGCATGGGACAGGACTACGAGCAGTACTTC
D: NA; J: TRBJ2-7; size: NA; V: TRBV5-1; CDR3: CASSLRQDYEQYF; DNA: TGCGCCAGCAGCTTGAGACAGGACTACGAGCAGTACTTC
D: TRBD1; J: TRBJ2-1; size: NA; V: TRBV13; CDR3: CASSLGQGYNEQFF; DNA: TGTGCCAGCAGCTTGGGACAGGGCTACAATGAGCAGTTCTTC
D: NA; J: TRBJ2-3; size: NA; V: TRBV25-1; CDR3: CASSDLGLSTDTQYF; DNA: TGTGCCAGCAGTGATTTAGGACTCAGCACAGATACGCAGTATTTT
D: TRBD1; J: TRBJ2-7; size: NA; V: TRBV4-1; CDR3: CASSQEPPGQVFVEQYF; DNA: TGCGCCAGCAGCCAAGAGCCCCCGGGACAGGTATTCGTCGAGCAGTACTTC
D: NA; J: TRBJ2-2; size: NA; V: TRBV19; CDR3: CASSTGVGELFF; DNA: TGTGCCAGCTCTACGGGCGTCGGGGAGCTGTTTTTT
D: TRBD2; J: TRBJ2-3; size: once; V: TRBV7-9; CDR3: CASSLAPLTSGVGDTQYF; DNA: TGTGCCAGCAGCTTAGCGCCCCTGACTAGCGGGGTGGGTGATACGCAGTATTTT
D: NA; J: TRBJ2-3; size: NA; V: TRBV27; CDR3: CASRASPGVVDTQYF; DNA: TGTGCCAGCAGGGCCTCCCCAGGGGTGGTAGATACGCAGTATTTT
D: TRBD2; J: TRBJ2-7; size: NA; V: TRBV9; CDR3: CASSVKPGLDVAGLVGEQYF; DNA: TGTGCCAGCAGCGTGAAACCGGGACTAGATGTGGCGGGGTTGGTCGGAGAGCAGTACTTC
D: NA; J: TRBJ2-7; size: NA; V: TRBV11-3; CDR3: CASSMKPYEQYF; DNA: TGTGCCAGCAGTATGAAACCCTACGAGCAGTACTTC
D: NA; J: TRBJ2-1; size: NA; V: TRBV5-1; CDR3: CASSPVYYEQFF; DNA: TGCGCCAGCAGCCCCGTTTACTATGAGCAGTTCTTC
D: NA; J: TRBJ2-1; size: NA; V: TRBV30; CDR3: CAWSSGTADEQFF; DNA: TGTGCCTGGAGTTCCGGGACGGCCGATGAGCAGTTCTTC